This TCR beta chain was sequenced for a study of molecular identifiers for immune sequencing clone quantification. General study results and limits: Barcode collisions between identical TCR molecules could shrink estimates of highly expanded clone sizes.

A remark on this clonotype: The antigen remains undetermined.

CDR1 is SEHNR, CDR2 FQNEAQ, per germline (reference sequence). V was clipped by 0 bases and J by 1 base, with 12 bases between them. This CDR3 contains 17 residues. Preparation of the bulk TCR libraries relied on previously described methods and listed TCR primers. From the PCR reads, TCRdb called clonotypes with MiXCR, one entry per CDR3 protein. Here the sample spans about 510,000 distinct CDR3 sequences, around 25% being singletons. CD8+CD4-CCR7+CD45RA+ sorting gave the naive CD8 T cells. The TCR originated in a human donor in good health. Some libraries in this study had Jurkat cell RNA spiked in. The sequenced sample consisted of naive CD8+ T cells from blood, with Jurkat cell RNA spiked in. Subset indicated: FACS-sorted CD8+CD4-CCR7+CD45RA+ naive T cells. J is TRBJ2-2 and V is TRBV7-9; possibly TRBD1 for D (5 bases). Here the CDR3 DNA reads TGTGCCAGCAGCTTAGCCTATGGGGCAGGGAACACCGGGGAGCTGTTTTTT. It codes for CASSLAYGAGNTGELFF. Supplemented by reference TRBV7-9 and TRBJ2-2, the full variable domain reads DTGVSQNPRHKITKRGQNVTFRCDPISEHNRLYWYRQTLGQGPEFLTYFQNEAQLEKSRLLSDRFSAERPKGSFSTLEIQRTEQGDSAMYLCASSLAYGAGNTGELFFGEGSRLTVL.